A single sample is the source of the 24 T cell receptor beta chains below, sequenced in a study of long-term antiretroviral therapy in people with HIV. The authors ran the immunoSEQ assay, v3.0, at survey level. Measured with immunoSEQ multiplex PCR; TCRdb has only the in-frame clones, and not every one. Of approximately 20,000 clones listed, approximately 88% are singletons. The source material was unsorted PBMCs, sampled 0.9 years after starting antiretroviral therapy. Receptors originate from a man aged 18 to 30 with HIV.

The gene calls are TRBV6-6 and TRBJ1-5; D gene uncertain. This CDR3 spans 12 amino acids. Germline CDR1 is MNHNY and CDR2 is SVGAGI (reference sequence). Trimming pared 6 bases from V and 3 bases from J, leaving 6 bases between. The DNA for the CDR3 is TGTGCCAGCAGGGGGTACAATCAGCCCCAGCATTTT. Encoded protein: CASRGYNQPQHF.

The V gene is TRBV4-1, the J gene TRBJ2-1; TRBD2 matches at 7 bases. Germline lookup yields CDR1 MGHRA and CDR2 YSYEKL. V was pared by 6 bases and J by 3 bases, with 8 bases of the junction left unmatched. CDR3 length: 15 residues. The CDR3 protein is CASSQWGEGYNEQFF. DNA of the CDR3: TGCGCCAGCAGTCAGTGGGGGGAGGGCTACAATGAGCAGTTCTTC.

The V gene is TRBV9, the J gene TRBJ2-3; D uncertain. This CDR3 contains 16 residues. The V gene lost 0 bases and the J gene lost 0 bases, with 11 bases spanning the gap. In germline, CDR1 is SGDLS, CDR2 YYNGEE. This chain's CDR3 is CASSVAPVGSTDTQYF. For the CDR3, the DNA is TGTGCCAGCAGCGTAGCTCCTGTGGGGAGCACAGATACGCAGTATTTT.

This clone was seen a single time. J is TRBJ1-5 and V is TRBV7-9; D is uncertain. The CDR3 extends over 12 amino acids. V was trimmed by 5 bases and J by 5 bases, leaving 7 bases between them. CDR1 and CDR2 from the germline V gene are SEHNR and FQNEAQ (reference sequence). The DNA of the CDR3 is TGTGCCAGCAGCCTCCCATATCAGCCCCAGCATTTT. Encoded protein: CASSLPYQPQHF. Filled out from reference TRBV7-9 and TRBJ1-5, the complete variable domain reads DTGVSQNPRHKITKRGQNVTFRCDPISEHNRLYWYRQTLGQGPEFLTYFQNEAQLEKSRLLSDRFSAERPKGSFSTLEIQRTEQGDSAMYLCASSLPYQPQHFGDGTRLSIL.

Relative to its sample, this clone is medium-sized. The J gene is TRBJ2-5, the V gene TRBV5-1, with 8 bases lining up with TRBD1. Germline CDR1 is SGHRS and CDR2 is YFSETQ. After removal of 1 base from V and 2 bases from J, the junction contained 1 base not matched to a gene. The length of the CDR3 is 14 residues. CDR3 amino acids: CASSLWTGQETQYF. In nucleotides, the CDR3 is TGCGCCAGCAGCTTGTGGACAGGGCAAGAGACCCAGTACTTC.

The gene calls are TRBV5-4 and TRBJ2-6; D possibly corresponds to TRBD1 (5 bases). V dropped 4 bases and J dropped 0 bases, with 8 bases sitting between them. Germline CDR1 reads SGHNT; CDR2 reads YYREEE (reference sequence). There are 15 residues in the CDR3. CDR3 sequence: CASSADSSGANVLTF. CDR3 sequence (DNA): TGTGCCAGCAGCGCTGACAGCTCTGGGGCCAACGTCCTGACTTTC.

The chain couples TRBV6-1 to TRBJ1-6, with a possible D match to TRBD1 (5 bases). The germline CDR1 and CDR2 sequences are MNHNS and SASEGT. V gave up 1 base and J gave up 18 bases, with 16 bases separating them. The CDR3 loop spans 13 amino acids. CDR3 sequence (DNA): TGTGCCAGCAGTGAAGAAGGGGCGGCTGGTGGCCACTTT. Residues: CASSEEGAAGGHF.

The chain recombines TRBV10-2 with TRBJ2-7, with D possibly being TRBD2 (6 bases). Trimming shortened V by 4 bases and J by 4 bases, and 11 bases separated the two germline ends. The CDR3 totals 13 residues. Germline CDR1 is WSHSY and CDR2 is SAAADI. The CDR3 loop is CASSVYRGYEQYV. The CDR3 DNA is TGCGCCAGCAGTGTCTACCGGGGGTACGAGCAGTACGTC.

The chain recombines TRBV4-1 with TRBJ2-7; D is unresolved. CDR1 MGHRA and CDR2 YSYEKL come from the germline V gene. V lost 1 base and J 5 bases, leaving 6 bases between the germline ends. This CDR3 has 12 amino acids. CDR3 bases: TGCGCCAGCAGCCAAGTTTCCCACGAGCAGTACTTC. This gives the protein CASSQVSHEQYF.

The chain couples TRBV19 to TRBJ1-5; D uncertain. CDR3 length: 14 residues. V was cut by 3 bases and J by 7 bases, with 13 bases left in between. The germline V gene encodes CDR1 LNHDA and CDR2 SQIVND (reference sequence). The CDR3 reads CASSIGGKWQPQHF. The CDR3 DNA reads TGTGCCAGTAGTATTGGAGGGAAATGGCAGCCCCAGCATTTT.

The V gene is TRBV5-6, the J gene TRBJ1-2; D perhaps matches TRBD1 (5 bases). CDR3 size: 10 residues. Germline values: CDR1 SGHDT, CDR2 YYEEEE. V was shortened by 7 bases and J by 8 bases, with 9 bases between the two germline ends. The DNA of the CDR3 is TGTGCCAGCGGGCGACAGGGCTACACCTTC. It specifies CASGRQGYTF.

J is TRBJ2-1 and V is TRBV29-1, with D hard to call. The V gene's germline CDR1 is SQVTM and CDR2 ANQGSEA. The CDR3 spans 10 residues. V was trimmed by 4 bases and J by 5 bases, leaving 3 bases between them. CDR3 nucleotides: TGCAGCGTTGCAAACAATGAGCAGTTCTTC. Translation gives CSVANNEQFF.

On this clone itself: This sample also contains other DNA sequences that code for the same CDR3. The V and J genes are TRBV4-1 and TRBJ2-7; D is unresolved. With 1 base removed from V and 3 bases from J, the gap between germline ends came to 7 bases. This CDR3 has 13 residues. The germline V gene encodes CDR1 MGHRA and CDR2 YSYEKL. CDR3 sequence (DNA): TGCGCCAGCAGCCAAGCCCCCGGCTACGAGCAGTACGTC. It yields the protein CASSQAPGYEQYV.

CDR3 sequence (DNA): TGTGCCAGCAGCCCCGAGGGGGTCACGAACACTGAAGCTTTCTTT. It codes for CASSPEGVTNTEAFF. The chain employs TRBV7-9 and TRBJ1-1; tentatively, D is TRBD1 (6 bases). Trimming stripped 5 bases from V and 1 base from J, with 14 bases between. CDR1 and CDR2 from the germline V gene are SEHNR and FQNEAQ (reference sequence). This CDR3 contains 15 residues.

J is TRBJ1-5 and V is TRBV6-1, with a tentative D call TRBD1 (5 bases). The CDR3 sequence is 14 residues long. Per germline, CDR1 MNHNS and CDR2 SASEGT. V shed 0 bases and J shed 2 bases, with 5 bases lying between them. The CDR3 region is CASSEAGGNQPQHF. In DNA form, the CDR3 reads TGTGCCAGCAGTGAAGCGGGGGGCAATCAGCCCCAGCATTTT.

This chain uses TRBV27 with TRBJ2-4; a weak D match, TRBD2 (6 bases). The V and J ends lost 7 bases and 1 base respectively, with 14 bases between them. Germline-derived CDR1 and CDR2 are MNHEY and SMNVEV (reference sequence). This CDR3 region has 15 residues. In nucleotides, the CDR3 is TGTGCCAGCAACCCAGGAGGGTTCGCCAAAAACATTCAGTACTTC. Translating gives CASNPGGFAKNIQYF.

The chain has TRBV5-8 and TRBJ1-5; D is ambiguous. The length of the CDR3 is 15 residues. Per the germline V gene, CDR1 is SGHTS and CDR2 is YDEGEE. V was clipped by 2 bases and J by 5 bases, with 14 bases between them. DNA of the CDR3: TGTGCCAGCAGCTTTAGGGTAGGACGGGATCAGCCCCAGCATTTT. Protein: CASSFRVGRDQPQHF.

V gene TRBV28 combines with J gene TRBJ2-2; D is possibly TRBD2 (5 bases). The germline CDR1 and CDR2 sequences are MDHEN and SYDVKM. The CDR3 spans 14 residues. V lost 6 bases to trimming and J lost 3 bases, with 11 bases between them. CDR3 sequence: CASRPFGDTGELFF. DNA for the CDR3: TGTGCCAGCAGGCCGTTCGGGGACACCGGGGAGCTGTTTTTT.

The count of this clone is one. The chain is built from TRBV4-1 and TRBJ1-1, with 8 bases matching TRBD1. Germline CDR1 MGHRA, CDR2 YSYEKL. The CDR3 runs 14 residues. V was pared by 3 bases and J by 7 bases, with 7 bases of the junction left unmatched. The CDR3 region is CASSQDRVVVEAFF. CDR3 nucleotides: TGCGCCAGCAGCCAGGACAGGGTAGTCGTTGAAGCTTTCTTT.

J is TRBJ2-1 and V is TRBV19; 9 bases align to TRBD2. This CDR3 has 13 amino acids. Germline V gene data show CDR1 as LNHDA and CDR2 as SQIVND (reference sequence). Trimming removed 6 bases from V and 8 bases from J; junction bases left unmatched: 5. CDR3: CASRNSGGYEQFF. The CDR3 DNA is TGTGCCAGTAGGAATAGCGGGGGATATGAGCAGTTCTTC.

The V and J genes are TRBV29-1 and TRBJ2-1; the match to TRBD2 covers 10 bases. The V gene end was trimmed by 1 base and the J gene end by 2 bases; junction bases not matched to a gene: 11. The CDR3 totals 18 residues. Germline CDR1 reads SQVTM; CDR2 reads ANQGSEA. CDR3 loop: CSVEGVGVAGGPYNEQFF. The CDR3 DNA is TGCAGCGTTGAAGGGGTGGGAGTAGCGGGGGGTCCCTACAATGAGCAGTTCTTC.

This clone was counted between two and nine times. The chain employs TRBV28 and TRBJ1-6; tentatively, D is TRBD1 (6 bases). Between the trimmed V and J ends, which lost 4 bases and 7 bases, there was a span of 11 bases. CDR1 MDHEN and CDR2 SYDVKM come from the germline V gene. The CDR3 has 14 residues. The CDR3 here is CASSSIGGNSPLHF. The CDR3 DNA follows: TGTGCCAGCAGTTCGATAGGGGGGAATTCACCCCTCCACTTT. The full variable domain, in which reference TRBV28 and TRBJ1-6 provide the parts outside the CDR3, is DVKVTQSSRYLVKRTGEKVFLECVQDMDHENMFWYRQDPGLGLRLIYFSYDVKMKEKGDIPEGYSVSREKKERFSLILESASTNQTSMYLCASSSIGGNSPLHFGNGTRLTVT.

This chain connects TRBV7-9 to TRBJ2-7; D gene uncertain. Germline V gene sequence: CDR1 SEHNR, CDR2 FQNEAQ (reference sequence). The CDR3 totals 14 residues. With 1 base removed from V and 3 bases from J, the gap between germline ends came to 10 bases. The CDR3 DNA sequence: TGTGCCAGCAGCTTAGGGGCAGCTCACTACGAGCAGTACGTC. Protein: CASSLGAAHYEQYV.

In its sample, this clone was seen once. The chain carries TRBV15 and TRBJ1-1; no clear D gene. The CDR3 is 13 amino acids. The ends were cut back, 0 bases at V and 11 bases at J, with 13 bases in the middle. Germline CDR1 LNHNV, CDR2 YYDKDF (reference sequence). The CDR3 sequence is CATSRDSRVEAFF. DNA for the CDR3: TGTGCCACCAGCAGAGATTCAAGGGTTGAGGCTTTCTTT. The full variable domain, completed using reference TRBV15 and TRBJ1-1, is DAMVIQNPRYQVTQFGKPVTLSCSQTLNHNVMYWYQQKSSQAPKLLFHYYDKDFNNEADTPDNFQSRRPNTSFCFLDIRSPGLGDTAMYLCATSRDSRVEAFFGQGTRLTVV.